The rows below give T cell receptor beta chains drawn from one sample of a study of STAT5B mutations in CD4+ large granular lymphocyte leukemia. TCRdb keeps only in-frame clones here, not all; method: immunoSEQ multiplex PCR. This table has tens of thousands of clones, 81% appearing once. Sample: CD4+ T cells from blood buffy coats. These receptors originate from a human donor in good health. CDR3s include the opening cysteine and the closing phenylalanine or tryptophan. Fields, in order: clone size, V gene, CDR3 length, J gene, D gene, CDR3 DNA, CDR3 protein. D genes are given only for firm matches. Size is omitted from some rows. Given values are once, few, many or a class for expanded clones.

once	TRBV19	19	TRBJ2-1	TRBD2	TGTGCCAGTAGGGGGACTAGCGGGGGTTTGGTTGTCACCTACAATGAGCAGTTCTTC	CASRGTSGGLVVTYNEQFF
.	TRBV11-2	16	TRBJ1-3	.	TGTGCCAGCAGCTACAGACAACATTCGGCCGGAAACACCATATATTTT	CASSYRQHSAGNTIYF
.	TRBV5-8	18	TRBJ2-3	.	TGTGCCAGCAGCCACTCAGGGGGAGGAATCATTAGCACAGATACGCAGTATTTT	CASSHSGGGIISTDTQYF
.	TRBV19	15	TRBJ1-3	.	TGTGCCAGTAGTTCACGACACCGCTCTGGAAACACCATATATTTT	CASSSRHRSGNTIYF
few	TRBV2	15	TRBJ1-5	.	TGTGCCAGCAGTGAGGGCGTCGAAGGGAATCAGCCCCAGCATTTT	CASSEGVEGNQPQHF
.	TRBV7-2	15	TRBJ2-5	TRBD2	TGTGCCAGCAGCTTAGTAGCGGGGGGCCAAGAGACCCAGTACTTC	CASSLVAGGQETQYF
.	TRBV19	15	TRBJ1-2	.	TGTGCCAGTAGTATAGGCGGGGCGGTGGACTATGGCTACACCTTC	CASSIGGAVDYGYTF
once	TRBV15	13	TRBJ2-3	TRBD2	TGTGCCACCAAACCAGCGGGAGTAGATACGCAGTATTTT	CATKPAGVDTQYF
.	TRBV27	14	TRBJ2-1	.	TGTGCCAGCAGCCGTGAGGGGTCCTACAATGAGCAGTTCTTC	CASSREGSYNEQFF
.	TRBV5-1	16	TRBJ1-4	.	TGCGCCAGCAGCGTTCTAACAGGGAACGCGGGAGAAAAACTGTTTTTT	CASSVLTGNAGEKLFF
.	TRBV6-4	14	TRBJ1-6	.	TGTGCCAGCAGTGCCCAGGGAATAAATTCACCCCTCCACTTT	CASSAQGINSPLHF
.	TRBV18	14	TRBJ2-7	TRBD1	TGTGCCAGCTCACCAGCAGGGGGCCACTACGAGCAGTACTTC	CASSPAGGHYEQYF
.	TRBV7-2	15	TRBJ2-1	.	TGTGCCAGCAGCAAATCCCCTTTAGCTGGCAATGAGCAGTTCTTC	CASSKSPLAGNEQFF
.	TRBV14	14	TRBJ2-5	.	TGTGCCAGCAGCCAAGATGGCCAGTACGGGACCCAGTACTTC	CASSQDGQYGTQYF
.	TRBV28	16	TRBJ2-3	TRBD2	TGTGCCAGCAGTTTAGTCGGGAGGGCGCGCCCGGATACGCAGTATTTT	CASSLVGRARPDTQYF
.	TRBV7-3	15	TRBJ2-7	TRBD2	TGTGCCAGCAGCCTCGGGACTAGCGGGACCTACGAGCAGTACTTC	CASSLGTSGTYEQYF
.	TRBV7-6	17	TRBJ2-5	.	TGTGCCAGCAGCTTAGTCGCCCGAACGGTCCATCAAGAGACCCAGTACTTC	CASSLVARTVHQETQYF
.	TRBV7-9	16	TRBJ2-3	TRBD2	TGTGCCAGCAGCCCCTATGGTGGGAGGGTCACAGATACGCAGTATTTT	CASSPYGGRVTDTQYF
.	TRBV5-1	15	TRBJ2-5	TRBD2	TGCGCCAGCAGCTTTGGGGGGGGGAAACAAGAGACCCAGTACTTC	CASSFGGGKQETQYF
.	TRBV6-6	16	TRBJ2-7	TRBD2	TGTGCCAGCAGTTACTCGAGTGGCGGGAGGTACTACGAGCAGTACTTC	CASSYSSGGRYYEQYF
.	TRBV6-5	15	TRBJ2-7	.	TGTGCCAGCAGTTACTCACAGCTAGCGTTTCACGAGCAGTACTTC	CASSYSQLAFHEQYF
once	TRBV5-1	15	TRBJ2-2	TRBD2	TGCGCCAGCCGATGGACTAGCGGGGGCACCGGGGAGCTGTTTTTT	CASRWTSGGTGELFF
once	TRBV7-6	15	TRBJ2-7	TRBD1	TGTGCCAGCAGCTTAGAAAGGACAGGGGCGGGCGAGCAGTACTTC	CASSLERTGAGEQYF
.	TRBV4-2	13	TRBJ1-2	.	TGTGCCAGCAGCCAAGGAGACAACTATGGCTACACCTTC	CASSQGDNYGYTF
.	TRBV27	17	TRBJ1-2	.	TGTGCCAGCAGTTTGACGATGGTGGCAGGGCGCAACTATGGCTACACCTTC	CASSLTMVAGRNYGYTF
.	TRBV6-1	14	TRBJ2-3	.	TGTGCCAGCACGCCTGGCATTGGGGCCGATACGCAGTATTTT	CASTPGIGADTQYF
.	TRBV11-2	13	TRBJ2-1	.	TGTGCCAGCAGCCCCACTTCGGGGGTTGAGCAGTTCTTC	CASSPTSGVEQFF
once	TRBV19	12	TRBJ2-1	TRBD2	TGTGCCGTTAGGACTAGCGGGGCCGAGCAGTTCTTC	CAVRTSGAEQFF
.	TRBV5-6	11	TRBJ2-3	TRBD2	TGTGCCAGCAGCTTCCTAGCGGCGCAGTATTTT	CASSFLAAQYF
few	TRBV2	16	TRBJ2-2	TRBD1	TGTGCCAGCAGTGGACAGGGGCTAAAAAACACCGGGGAGCTGTTTTTT	CASSGQGLKNTGELFF
.	TRBV14	15	TRBJ2-2	.	TGTGCCAGCAGCCAAGGAGCGTACAGGCGAGGGGAGCTGTTTTTT	CASSQGAYRRGELFF
.	TRBV5-5	16	TRBJ1-1	.	TGTGCCAGCAACCTAATTAAAGCGAGGGTGGACTCTGAAGCTTTCTTT	CASNLIKARVDSEAFF
.	TRBV7-2	14	TRBJ1-1	.	TGTGCCAGCAGCTTACTTGGGAATATTGGGGAAGCTTTCTTT	CASSLLGNIGEAFF
.	TRBV2	15	TRBJ1-6	.	TGTGCCAGCAGTGTACGGAGCCACTATAATTCACCCCTCCACTTT	CASSVRSHYNSPLHF
.	TRBV7-2	12	TRBJ1-6	.	TGTGCCAGCAGCTTACCAGGGTCACCCCTCCACTTT	CASSLPGSPLHF
.	TRBV5-1	14	TRBJ2-3	TRBD2	TGCGCCAGCCGACTAGCGGGGGACACAGATACGCAGTATTTT	CASRLAGDTDTQYF
.	TRBV5-6	13	TRBJ2-7	.	TGTGCCAGCAGCTTGGGGGGTTACTACGAGCAGTACTTC	CASSLGGYYEQYF
.	TRBV5-1	14	TRBJ2-2	TRBD1	TGCGCCAGCAGCTTAGGACAGGTCACCGGGGAGCTGTTTTTT	CASSLGQVTGELFF
.	TRBV5-4	15	TRBJ2-7	.	TGTGCCAGCAGCTCCCACGAGACAGCCCCCTACGAGCAGTACTTC	CASSSHETAPYEQYF
.	TRBV28	16	TRBJ1-5	TRBD1	TGTGCCAGCAGCTCCGGAGGGCAGGGGGGACGTGAGCCCCAGCATTTT	CASSSGGQGGREPQHF
few	TRBV5-4	15	TRBJ2-2	TRBD1	TGTGCCAGCAGCCCCGGACAGGGGAGATCCGGGGAGCTGTTTTTT	CASSPGQGRSGELFF
.	TRBV7-2	14	TRBJ1-1	TRBD1	TGTGCCAGCAGCTTGGACAGGGGGCGCACTGAAGCTTTCTTT	CASSLDRGRTEAFF